The clone carrying this TCR beta chain was recorded a few times. Its specificity is not known. The CDR3 consists of 19 residues. V lost 2 bases and J lost 2, with 24 bases in between. With 60 Vbeta and 13 Jbeta primers, the PCR was carried out. The repertoire was sequenced with immunoSEQ multiplex PCR; TCRdb's copy has only in-frame clones and lacks some. The data hold around 120,000 clones, with around 86% observed a single time. This entry comes from a study of cytomegalovirus exposure and HLA in healthy donors. Overall study context: There were 117 million unique TCR beta sequences, drawn from about 180 million T cells, in an earlier analysis.

Study-wide results and limits: Among donors in an Asian-associated ancestry cluster, a later analysis reportedly found fewer N-insertions than the roughly 680-donor mean. TCR beta sequences numbering 15,000 to 20,000 were associated with HLA alleles at 0.05 false discovery rate in a later analysis. Sequencing had likely introduced a cluster of highly shared sequence variants as an artifact.

The source material was PBMCs. The chain links TRBV5-3 to TRBJ2-3; tentative D call: TRBD1 (6 bases). TRBV5-3 is designated an ORF whose function remains uncertain. The source is a woman aged 25 to 39 in good health and CMV-seronegative. CDR3 residues: CARSLTPKSHRDDTDTQYF. The CDR3 DNA reads as TGTGCCAGAAGCTTAACCCCAAAATCCCACAGGGACGACACAGATACGCAGTATTTT.